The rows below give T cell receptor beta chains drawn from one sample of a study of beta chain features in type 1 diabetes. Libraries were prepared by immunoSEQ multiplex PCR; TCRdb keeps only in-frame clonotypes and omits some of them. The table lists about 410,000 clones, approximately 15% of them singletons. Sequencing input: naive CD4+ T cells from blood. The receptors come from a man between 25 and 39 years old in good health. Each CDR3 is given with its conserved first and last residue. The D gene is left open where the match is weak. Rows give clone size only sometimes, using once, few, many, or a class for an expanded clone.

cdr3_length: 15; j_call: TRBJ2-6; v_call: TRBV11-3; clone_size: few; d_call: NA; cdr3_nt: TGTGCCAGCAGCTCACAGGAGGCTGGGGCCAACGTCCTGACTTTC; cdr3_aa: CASSSQEAGANVLTF
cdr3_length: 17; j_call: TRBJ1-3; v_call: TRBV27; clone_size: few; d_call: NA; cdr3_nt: TGTGCCAGCAGTTTATCTCCTCCGGGTTTCCTAAGGAACACCATATATTTT; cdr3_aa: CASSLSPPGFLRNTIYF
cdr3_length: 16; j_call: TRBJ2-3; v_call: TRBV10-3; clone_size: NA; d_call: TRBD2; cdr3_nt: TGTGCCATCAGTGGAGTCGCCCTAGCGGCGGGGAATACGCAGTATTTT; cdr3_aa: CAISGVALAAGNTQYF
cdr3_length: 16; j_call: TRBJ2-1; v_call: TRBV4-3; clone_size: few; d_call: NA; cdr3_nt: TGCGCCAGCAGCCAAGACACTCGAACGGCCTACAATGAGCAGTTCTTC; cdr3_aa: CASSQDTRTAYNEQFF
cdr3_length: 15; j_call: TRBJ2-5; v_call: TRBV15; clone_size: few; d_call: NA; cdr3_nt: TGTGCCACCAGCACCCGTCAGGGGGGCCAAGAGACCCAGTACTTC; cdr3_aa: CATSTRQGGQETQYF
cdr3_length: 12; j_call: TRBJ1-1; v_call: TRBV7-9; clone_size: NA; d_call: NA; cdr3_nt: TGTGCCAGCAGCACCGGACAGCCTGAAGCTTTCTTT; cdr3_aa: CASSTGQPEAFF
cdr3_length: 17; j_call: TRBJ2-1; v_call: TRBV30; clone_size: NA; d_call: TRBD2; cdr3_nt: TGTGCCGGGAGTGGAGTAGCGGGAGATCGGCCCTACAATGAGCAGTTCTTC; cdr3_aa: CAGSGVAGDRPYNEQFF
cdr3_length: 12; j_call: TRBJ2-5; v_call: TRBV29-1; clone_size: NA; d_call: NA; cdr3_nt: TGCAGCGTGGCTAAGGGGGGAGAGACCCAGTACTTC; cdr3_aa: CSVAKGGETQYF
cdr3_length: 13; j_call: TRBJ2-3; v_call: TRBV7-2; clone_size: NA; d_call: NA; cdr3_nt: TGTGCCAGCAGCTTAGCAGGCGGAGATACGCAGTATTTT; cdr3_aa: CASSLAGGDTQYF
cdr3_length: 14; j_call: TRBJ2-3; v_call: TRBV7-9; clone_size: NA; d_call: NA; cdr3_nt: TGTGCCAGCAGTCACCGACAGGGCACAGATACGCAGTATTTT; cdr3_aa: CASSHRQGTDTQYF
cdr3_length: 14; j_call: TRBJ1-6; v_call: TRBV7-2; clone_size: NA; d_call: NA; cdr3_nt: TGTGCCAGCAGCTTAGCGTGGTTCAATTCACCCCTCCACTTT; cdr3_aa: CASSLAWFNSPLHF
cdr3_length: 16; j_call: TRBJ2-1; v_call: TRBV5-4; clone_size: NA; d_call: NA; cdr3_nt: TGTGCCAGCAGACCCGACTCAGGGAGCTCCTACAATGAGCAGTTCTTC; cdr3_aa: CASRPDSGSSYNEQFF
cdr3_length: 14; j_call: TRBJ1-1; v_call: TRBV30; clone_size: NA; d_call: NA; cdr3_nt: TGTGCCTGGAGCCAAGACAGACTGAACACTGAAGCTTTCTTT; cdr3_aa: CAWSQDRLNTEAFF
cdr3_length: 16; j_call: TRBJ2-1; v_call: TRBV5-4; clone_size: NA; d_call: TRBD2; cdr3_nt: TGTGCCAGCAGCCCCATGGGTAGCGGGAAGAACAATGAGCAGTTCTTC; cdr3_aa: CASSPMGSGKNNEQFF
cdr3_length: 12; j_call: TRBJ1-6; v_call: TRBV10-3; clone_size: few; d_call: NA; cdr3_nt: TGTGCCATCAGTGGGATCAATTCACCCCTCCACTTT; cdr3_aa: CAISGINSPLHF
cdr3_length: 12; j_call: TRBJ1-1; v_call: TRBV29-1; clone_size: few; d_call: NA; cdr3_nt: TGCAGCGTACAGGGTCTAAGCACTGAAGCTTTCTTT; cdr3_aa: CSVQGLSTEAFF
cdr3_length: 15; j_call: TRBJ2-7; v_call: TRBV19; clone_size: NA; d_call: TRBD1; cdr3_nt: TGTGCCAGTAGCCCAACAGGGGGTGGACCCTACGAGCAGTACTTC; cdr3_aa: CASSPTGGGPYEQYF
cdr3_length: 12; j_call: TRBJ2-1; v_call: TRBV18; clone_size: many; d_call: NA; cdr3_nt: TGTGCCAGCTCACTGGACCGGAATGAGCAGTTCTTC; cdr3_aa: CASSLDRNEQFF
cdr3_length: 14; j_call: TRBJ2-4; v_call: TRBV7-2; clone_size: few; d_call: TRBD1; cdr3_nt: TGTGCCAGCAGCTTTAGACAGGGTCAAAACATTCAGTACTTC; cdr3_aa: CASSFRQGQNIQYF
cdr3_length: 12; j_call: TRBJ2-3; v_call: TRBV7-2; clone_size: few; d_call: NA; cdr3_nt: TGTGCCAGCAGCTTAGACACAGATACGCAGTATTTT; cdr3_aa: CASSLDTDTQYF
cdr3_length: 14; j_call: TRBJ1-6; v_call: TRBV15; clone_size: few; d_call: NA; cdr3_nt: TGTGCCACCAGCAGAGAAGGGGTGGTTTCACCCCTCCACTTT; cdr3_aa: CATSREGVVSPLHF
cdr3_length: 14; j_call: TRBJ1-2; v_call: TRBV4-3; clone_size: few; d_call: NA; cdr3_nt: TGCGCCAGCAGCCAAGTGACAGGCAACTATGGCTACACCTTC; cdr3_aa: CASSQVTGNYGYTF
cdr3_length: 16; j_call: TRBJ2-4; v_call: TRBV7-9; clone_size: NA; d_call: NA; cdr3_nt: TGTGCCAGCAGCTCACACTTGACTAGGGACCTGAACATTCAGTACTTC; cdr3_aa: CASSSHLTRDLNIQYF
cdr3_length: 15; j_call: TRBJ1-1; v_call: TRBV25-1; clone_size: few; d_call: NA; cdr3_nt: TGTGCCAGCAGTGACGTCGGACTGAGATCCGGGGAAGCTTTCTTT; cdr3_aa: CASSDVGLRSGEAFF
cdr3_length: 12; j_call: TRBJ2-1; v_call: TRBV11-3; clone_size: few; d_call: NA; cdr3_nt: TGTGCCAGCAGCGCCTCACACAATGAGCAGTTCTTC; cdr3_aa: CASSASHNEQFF
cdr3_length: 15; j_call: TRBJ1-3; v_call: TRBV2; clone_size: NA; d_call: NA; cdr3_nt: TGTGCCAGCAGTGAGGACAGTCCCTCTGGAAACACCATATATTTT; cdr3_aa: CASSEDSPSGNTIYF
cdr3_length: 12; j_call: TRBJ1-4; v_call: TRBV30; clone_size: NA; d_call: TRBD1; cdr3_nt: TGTGCCCTAGACAGGGATACCGAAAAACTGTTTTTT; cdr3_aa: CALDRDTEKLFF
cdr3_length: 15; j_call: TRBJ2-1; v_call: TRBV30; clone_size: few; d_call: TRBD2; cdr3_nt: TGTGCCTGGAGTGTTGGCGGGAGCTCCTACAATGAGCAGTTCTTC; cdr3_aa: CAWSVGGSSYNEQFF
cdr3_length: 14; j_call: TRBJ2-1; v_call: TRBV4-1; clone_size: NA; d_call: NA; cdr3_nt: TGCGCCAGCAGCCCTCGGGGCAGGAACAATGAGCAGTTCTTC; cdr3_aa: CASSPRGRNNEQFF
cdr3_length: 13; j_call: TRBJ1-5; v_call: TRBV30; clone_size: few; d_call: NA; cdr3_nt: TGTGCCTGGAGTGGGCAGACCAATCAGCCCCAGCATTTT; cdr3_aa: CAWSGQTNQPQHF
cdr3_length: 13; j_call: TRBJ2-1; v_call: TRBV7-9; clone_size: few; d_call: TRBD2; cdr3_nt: TGTGCCAGCAGCCCCGGGACTATCAATGAGCAGTTCTTC; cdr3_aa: CASSPGTINEQFF
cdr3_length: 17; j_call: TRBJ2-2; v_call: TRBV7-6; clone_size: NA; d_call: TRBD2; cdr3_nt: TGTGCCAGCAGCTCTCGGCTAGCGGGAGGTGACACCGGGGAGCTGTTTTTT; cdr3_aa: CASSSRLAGGDTGELFF
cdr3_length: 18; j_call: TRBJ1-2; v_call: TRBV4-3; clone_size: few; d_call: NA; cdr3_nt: TGCGCCAGCAGCCAAGATCGTCAAGGAAGTTTGGCTAACTATGGCTACACCTTC; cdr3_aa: CASSQDRQGSLANYGYTF
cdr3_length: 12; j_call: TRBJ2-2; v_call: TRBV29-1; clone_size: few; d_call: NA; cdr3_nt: TGCAGCGTAGGAGCGGTCACCGGGGAGCTGTTTTTT; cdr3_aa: CSVGAVTGELFF
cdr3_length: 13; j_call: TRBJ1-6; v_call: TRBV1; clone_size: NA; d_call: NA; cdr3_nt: TGCACCAGCAGCCCAAGGGGTAATTCACCCCTCCACTTT; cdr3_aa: CTSSPRGNSPLHF
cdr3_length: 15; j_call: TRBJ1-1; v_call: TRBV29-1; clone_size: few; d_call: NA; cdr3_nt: TGCAGCGTTGAAGCGAGGCAACTGAGAAACACTGAAGCTTTCTTT; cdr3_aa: CSVEARQLRNTEAFF
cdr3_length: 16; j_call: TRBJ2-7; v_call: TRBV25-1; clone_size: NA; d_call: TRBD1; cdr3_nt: TGTGCCAGCAGTGAATACGGGACAGGGGCTTACTACGAGCAGTACTTC; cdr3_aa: CASSEYGTGAYYEQYF
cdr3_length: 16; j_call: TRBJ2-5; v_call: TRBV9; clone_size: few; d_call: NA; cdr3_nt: TGTGCCAGCAGCGCAACCCCTAAACTGGCACAAGAGACCCAGTACTTC; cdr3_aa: CASSATPKLAQETQYF
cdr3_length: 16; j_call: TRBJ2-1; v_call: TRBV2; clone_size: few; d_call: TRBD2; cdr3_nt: TGTGCCAGCAGAGGTAGCGGGCCTAGCTCCTACAATGAGCAGTTCTTC; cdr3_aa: CASRGSGPSSYNEQFF
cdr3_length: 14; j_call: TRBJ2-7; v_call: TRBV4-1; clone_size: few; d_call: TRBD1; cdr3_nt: TGCGCCAGCAGCCAAGCGACAGGGTCATACGAGCAGTACTTC; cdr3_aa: CASSQATGSYEQYF
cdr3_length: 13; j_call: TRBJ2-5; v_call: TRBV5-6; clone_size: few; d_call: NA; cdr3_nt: TGTGCCAGCAGCTTTAGTGGTGAAGAGACCCAGTACTTC; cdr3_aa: CASSFSGEETQYF
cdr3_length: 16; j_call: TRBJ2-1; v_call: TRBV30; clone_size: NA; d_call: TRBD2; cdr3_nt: TGTGCCTGGAGTCTAGTTGGCGGGAGGCCGCACAATGAGCAGTTCTTC; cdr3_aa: CAWSLVGGRPHNEQFF
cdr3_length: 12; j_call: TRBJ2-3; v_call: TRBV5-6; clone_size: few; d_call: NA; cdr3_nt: TGTGCCAGCAGCTCACTCTCTAATACGCAGTATTTT; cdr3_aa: CASSSLSNTQYF
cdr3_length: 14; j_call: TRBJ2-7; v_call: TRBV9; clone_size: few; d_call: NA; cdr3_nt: TGTGCCAGCAGCGTATTGGGCAGTACCTACGAGCAGTACTTC; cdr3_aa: CASSVLGSTYEQYF
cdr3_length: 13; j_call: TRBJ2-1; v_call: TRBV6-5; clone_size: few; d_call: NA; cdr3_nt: TGTGCCAGCAGTTTGGGACTTAGCGGTGAGCAGTTCTTC; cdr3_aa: CASSLGLSGEQFF
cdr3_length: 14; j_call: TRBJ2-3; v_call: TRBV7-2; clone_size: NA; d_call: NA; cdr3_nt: TGTGCCAGCAGCCCAGCCCGAGAGGCAGATACGCAGTATTTT; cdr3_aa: CASSPAREADTQYF
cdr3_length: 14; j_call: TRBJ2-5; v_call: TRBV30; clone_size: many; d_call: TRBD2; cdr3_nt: TGTGCCTGGTCACCGGGACTAGTGACGGAGACCCAGTACTTC; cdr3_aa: CAWSPGLVTETQYF
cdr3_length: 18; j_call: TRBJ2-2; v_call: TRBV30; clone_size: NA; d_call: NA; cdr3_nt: TGTGCCTGGAGTCTCCTCCAAAGGGGACTGGGGAACACCGGGGAGCTGTTTTTT; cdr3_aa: CAWSLLQRGLGNTGELFF
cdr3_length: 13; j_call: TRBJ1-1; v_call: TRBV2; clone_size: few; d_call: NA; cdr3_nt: TGTGCCAGCAGTGAAGTGGGGGGCACTGAAGCTTTCTTT; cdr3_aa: CASSEVGGTEAFF
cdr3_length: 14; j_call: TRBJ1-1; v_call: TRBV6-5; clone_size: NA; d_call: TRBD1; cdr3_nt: TGTGCCAGCAGTTCACCGGGACAGGCCACTGAAGCTTTCTTT; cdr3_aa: CASSSPGQATEAFF
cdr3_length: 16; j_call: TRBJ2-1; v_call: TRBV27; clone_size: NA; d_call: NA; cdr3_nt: TGTGCCAGCAGTCCTGCCCGAGGGGCCGGCTACAATGAGCAGTTCTTC; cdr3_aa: CASSPARGAGYNEQFF
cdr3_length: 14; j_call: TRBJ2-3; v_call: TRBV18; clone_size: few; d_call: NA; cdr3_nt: TGTGCCAGCTCACCACGCGCAGCCACAGATACGCAGTATTTT; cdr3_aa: CASSPRAATDTQYF
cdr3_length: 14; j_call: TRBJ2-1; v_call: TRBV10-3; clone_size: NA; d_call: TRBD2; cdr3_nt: TGTGCCATCAGTGGGGAGGGACGGTTCAATGAGCAGTTCTTC; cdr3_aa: CAISGEGRFNEQFF
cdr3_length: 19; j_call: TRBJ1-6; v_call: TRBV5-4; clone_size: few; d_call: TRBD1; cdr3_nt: TGTGCCAGCAGCTTGGCCGGGTTTATGGACAGGGCCTATAATTCACCCCTCCACTTT; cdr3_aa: CASSLAGFMDRAYNSPLHF
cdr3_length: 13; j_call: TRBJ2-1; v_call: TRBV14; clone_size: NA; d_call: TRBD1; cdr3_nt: TGTGCCAGCAGCCGAACAGGGGTGGGTGAGCAGTTCTTC; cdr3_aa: CASSRTGVGEQFF
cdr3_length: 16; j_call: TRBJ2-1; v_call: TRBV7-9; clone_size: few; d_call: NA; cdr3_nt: TGTGCCAGCAGCCCTAGGGGGGTTAACTCCTACAATGAGCAGTTCTTC; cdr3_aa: CASSPRGVNSYNEQFF
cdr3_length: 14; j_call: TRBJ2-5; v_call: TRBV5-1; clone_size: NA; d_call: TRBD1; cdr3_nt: TGCGCCAGCAGCCCGGGGACAGGGGAAGAGACCCAGTACTTC; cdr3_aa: CASSPGTGEETQYF
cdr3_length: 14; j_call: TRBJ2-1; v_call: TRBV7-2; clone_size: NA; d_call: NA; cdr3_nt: TGTGCCAGCAGCTTAAGTAGGGGTAGGGATGAGCAGTTCTTC; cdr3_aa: CASSLSRGRDEQFF
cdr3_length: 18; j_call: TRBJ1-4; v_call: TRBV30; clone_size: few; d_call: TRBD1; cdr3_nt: TGTGCCTGGAGTGTAAACCCGATATGGACAGGGAGTGTGGAAAAACTGTTTTTT; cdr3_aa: CAWSVNPIWTGSVEKLFF